Included here is one T cell receptor beta chain sequence, with context. These data are taken from a study of cytomegalovirus exposure and HLA in healthy donors. Primers for the PCR totalled 60 Vbeta and 13 Jbeta. Repertoires were generated with immunoSEQ multiplex PCR, while TCRdb's copy carries only in-frame clones and drops some. This sample yields 150,000 to 200,000 clones, of which around four fifths are seen a single time; approximately 1.8% belongs to the top ten. The CDR3 covers 15 residues. V shed 5 bases and J 8 bases; nucleotides not matched to a gene: 10. Germline lookup yields CDR1 MNHEY and CDR2 SMNVEV (reference sequence).

This chain uses TRBV27 with TRBJ1-2; 11 bases match TRBD1. The sample taken for sequencing was PBMCs. This clonotype was sampled from a middle-aged man in good health and CMV-seropositive. The CDR3 loop reads CASSDAGQGADGYTF. The CDR3 DNA reads TGTGCCAGCAGTGACGCCGGACAGGGGGCGGACGGCTACACCTTC.